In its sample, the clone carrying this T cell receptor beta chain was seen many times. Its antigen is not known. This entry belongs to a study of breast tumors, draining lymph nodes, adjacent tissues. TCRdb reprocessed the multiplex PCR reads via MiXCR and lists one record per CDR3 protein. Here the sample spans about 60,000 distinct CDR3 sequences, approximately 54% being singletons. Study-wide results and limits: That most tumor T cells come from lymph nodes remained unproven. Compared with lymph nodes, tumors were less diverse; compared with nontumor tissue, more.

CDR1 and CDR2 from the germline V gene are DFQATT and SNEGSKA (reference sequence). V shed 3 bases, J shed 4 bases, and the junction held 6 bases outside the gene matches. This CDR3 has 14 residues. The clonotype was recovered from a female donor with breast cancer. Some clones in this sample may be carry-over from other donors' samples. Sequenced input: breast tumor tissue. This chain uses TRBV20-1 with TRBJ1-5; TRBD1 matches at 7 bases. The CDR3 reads CSARDTGVNQPQHF. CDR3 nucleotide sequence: TGCAGTGCTAGGGACACAGGGGTAAATCAGCCCCAGCATTTT.